This TCR beta chain was observed in a study of T cell repertoires in cytomegalovirus infection (dated by TCRdb to between 2019 and 2020). With regard to the full study: The peptide stimulations were aimed at well-studied HLA-B-restricted epitopes as well as recently identified HLA-C-restricted CMV epitopes, whose presentation resists viral immunomodulation. Because public TCR beta signatures pointed to carriage of CMV infection together with the matching HLA type, the HLA type of each donor mattered for the analysis.

Study-level results and caveats: In both this cohort and an independent cohort of approximately 350 donors, the cumulative frequency of public TCR beta family members distinguished carriers of CMV infection plus the relevant HLA type. The ex vivo response was dominated by HLA-C-restricted CMV-specific TCR beta clonotypes, and the single most frequent clonotype in two of eight donors was supplied by these HLA-C-restricted clonotypes.

According to the study, the label for this sample's treatment or condition signals: in vitro stimulation with specific CMV peptide epitopes to enrich CMV-specific T cells. The reads were generated on an Illumina HiSeq 1500. Through fastp at Q25 and MiXCR, TCRdb rebuilt clones from the public reads, retaining in-frame beta chains. Entries are consolidated by CDR3 protein sequence, retaining the most common genes and DNA. This sample holds approximately 500,000 distinct CDR3 sequences; 30% to 40% were observed only once. 15% to 20% of the sample goes to the ten largest clones. At the junction V is shortened by 5 bases and J by 5 bases, with 15 bases in between. In the germline V gene, CDR1 corresponds to SGHTA and CDR2 to FQGNSA. The CDR3, from cysteine to phenylalanine, totals 15 residues. Only the CDR3 portion is preserved as DNA: 45 bases, with reading frame beginning at the first base. Note on this clonotype: No cognate antigen has been identified for it. Base qualities are missing; no much larger clone stands one base away.

The sequence is built from TRBV7-2 and TRBJ1-4; D gene: possibly TRBD1, on 6 matching bases. This TCR was recovered from a human donor in good health (CMV status not recorded). Some clones in this sample may be carry-over from other donors' samples. Sequencing was performed on cultured PBMCs, taken from culture after CMV antigen stimulation. The CDR3 in this case is CASSPRGGPNEKLFF. The DNA sequence reads TGTGCCAGCAGCCCCCGCGGGGGGCCAAATGAAAAACTGTTTTTT.